These T cell receptor beta chains were read from a single sample in a study of T cell repertoires in cytomegalovirus infection. TCRdb re-derived calls from the reads in MiXCR, one entry per CDR3 protein. Of around 740,000 distinct CDR3 sequences in the sample, roughly 36% were seen once. Sequencing input: PBMCs. These receptors all stem from a human donor in good health (CMV status not recorded). Some clones in this sample may be carry-over from other donors' samples. CDR3s include the opening cysteine and the closing phenylalanine or tryptophan. The D gene is left open where the match is weak. The size field is filled for only some rows; it gives once, few, many or a size class.

CDR3aa,CDR3nt,v_gene,j_gene,d_gene,abundance
CASSFIGSPYGYTF,TGTGCCAGCAGTTTCATCGGCTCCCCCTATGGCTACACCTTC,TRBV28,TRBJ1-2,NA,few
CASSSVAGQAYEQYF,TGTGCCAGCAGCTCAGTGGCGGGACAGGCCTACGAGCAGTACTTC,TRBV7-2,TRBJ2-7,TRBD1,many
CASSYLGVDRGSYEQYF,TGTGCCAGCAGTTACCTTGGGGTTGACAGGGGTTCCTACGAGCAGTACTTC,TRBV6-2/TRBV6-3,TRBJ2-7,TRBD1,few
CASSTGSSRPQHF,TGTGCCAGCAGCACTGGGTCCTCGAGGCCCCAGCATTTT,TRBV7-2,TRBJ1-5,NA,NA
CASSITGAWNEQFF,TGTGCCAGTAGTATAACAGGGGCTTGGAATGAGCAGTTCTTC,TRBV19,TRBJ2-1,TRBD1,NA
CASSPDLEGSFHAQYF,TGTGCCAGCAGTCCCGACCTGGAAGGCTCTTTTCATGCGCAGTATTTT,TRBV12-3/TRBV12-4,TRBJ2-3,NA,NA
CASSFDGHEPQHF,TGTGCCAGCAGTTTCGACGGCCATGAGCCCCAGCATTTT,TRBV28,TRBJ1-5,NA,NA
CASSILGRRNTGELFF,TGTGCCAGTAGTATACTAGGGAGGAGGAACACCGGGGAGCTGTTTTTT,TRBV19,TRBJ2-2,NA,NA
CASSPTSGGAKNIQYF,TGTGCCAGCAGCCCGACTAGCGGAGGCGCCAAAAACATTCAGTACTTC,TRBV13,TRBJ2-4,TRBD2,NA
CASSLRGQRFYEQYF,TGTGCCAGCAGCTTACGTGGACAAAGGTTCTACGAGCAGTACTTC,TRBV7-9,TRBJ2-7,NA,NA
CASLTAGQGEYEQFF,TGTGCCAGCTTAACTGCGGGACAGGGGGAATATGAGCAGTTCTTC,TRBV12-3/TRBV12-4,TRBJ2-1,TRBD1,many
CAISEEGAVNSPLHF,TGTGCCATCAGTGAGGAAGGGGCTGTAAATTCACCCCTCCACTTT,TRBV10-3,TRBJ1-6,NA,NA
CASSLAGQAVQNYGYTF,TGTGCCAGCAGCTTAGCGGGACAAGCAGTTCAGAACTATGGCTACACCTTC,TRBV7-2,TRBJ1-2,NA,many
CASSSSGSHPDTQYF,TGTGCCAGCAGTTCTAGCGGGAGCCACCCCGATACGCAGTATTTT,TRBV6-5,TRBJ2-3,TRBD2,NA
CASSLVATSTDTQYF,TGTGCCAGCAGCCTCGTTGCCACTAGCACAGATACGCAGTATTTT,TRBV7-3,TRBJ2-3,NA,few
CAISLLPGTWYEKLFF,TGTGCCATCAGCTTGCTACCCGGGACATGGTATGAAAAACTGTTTTTT,TRBV7-6,TRBJ1-4,NA,NA